The text below deals with one T cell receptor beta chain. The antigen is unknown. These data come from a study of regulatory T cells in long-lasting Graves disease. Study at large: The definition of persistent Graves' disease was over 5 years of antithyroid drugs with positive TSH receptor antibodies. Overall study results and limits: Persistent Graves' patients had lower TCR diversity than newly diagnosed ones. In persistent patients, shared public clonotypes (roughly 2,700) outnumbered those in new patients (around 1,000).

With iRepertoire HTBI primers and Arm-PCR of CDR3 regions, TCR beta libraries were built. TCRdb fed the multiplex PCR reads into MiXCR, producing one record per CDR3 protein. The sample has 500,000 to 800,000 distinct CDR3 sequences, 25% to 35% seen once. V was cut by 1 base and J by 5 bases, with 12 bases left in between. Per the germline V gene, CDR1 is DFQATT and CDR2 is SNEGSKA (reference sequence). CDR3 length: 15 residues. Indicated time point: persistent/refractory GD, antithyroid drugs over 5 years with positive TRAb. RNA extracted from PBMCs served as the sequencing template. The TCR was taken from a female donor with Graves disease. The chain combines TRBV20-1 with TRBJ1-6; D is unresolved. The input for sequencing was peripheral blood mononuclear cells (PBMCs), taken when the disease was refractory, from a patient treated with antithyroid drugs. CDR3 DNA sequence: TGCAGTGCTAGAGTGACAACGAATGATAATTCACCCCTCCACTTT. Translated: CSARVTTNDNSPLHF.